This TCR beta chain is from a study of blood T cell repertoires in COVID-19. In the study's own analysis: Estimated nucleated cell counts came from reference gene primer amplification. Sequencing used immunoSEQ multiplex PCR; TCRdb keeps in-frame clones, though not all of them. V and J calls and clone size are as listed in that table; D and trimming were resolved from the DNA. The table lists some 240,000 clones, about 79% of them singletons, with more than 9.5% in the top ten. The source material was peripheral blood. This sequence originates from an elderly woman with acute or convalescent COVID-19.

CDR3: CAISPRQSSTDTQYF. The CDR3 DNA is TGTGCCATCAGCCCTAGACAGTCTAGCACAGATACGCAGTATTTT. This chain links TRBV10-3 with TRBJ2-3; weak D call: TRBD1 (5 bases). The germline V gene encodes CDR1 ENHRY and CDR2 SYGVKD. The V gene lost 6 bases and the J gene lost 0 bases, with 13 bases spanning the gap. There are 15 residues in the CDR3.